The present entry profiles one T cell receptor (beta chain) with its context. Its antigen is undetermined. The CDR3 has 14 amino acids. CDR1 is MDHEN and CDR2 is SYDVKM in the germline V gene. Trimming stripped 5 bases from V and 7 bases from J, with 15 bases between. Specified treatment: roughly nine-day PBMC culture with coronavirus spike peptide pools or control peptides (ViraFEST assay). The Oncomine TCR Beta short-read assay sequenced DNA from cultured CD4+ T cells. Via MiXCR, TCRdb re-called the PCR reads, giving one row per CDR3 protein. This table holds about 15,000 distinct CDR3 sequences, almost 50% found once. The entry originates in a study of vaccination and CD4 T cells after COVID-19.

Sample: cultured CD4+ T cells from blood, taken after SARS-CoV-2 vaccination. The TCR was taken from a human donor with COVID-19. The chain combines TRBV28 with TRBJ1-5; D is undetermined. The CDR3 reads CASSRTRDSQPQHF. The CDR3 DNA is TGTGCCAGCAGTCGTACGAGGGATAGCCAGCCCCAGCATTTT.